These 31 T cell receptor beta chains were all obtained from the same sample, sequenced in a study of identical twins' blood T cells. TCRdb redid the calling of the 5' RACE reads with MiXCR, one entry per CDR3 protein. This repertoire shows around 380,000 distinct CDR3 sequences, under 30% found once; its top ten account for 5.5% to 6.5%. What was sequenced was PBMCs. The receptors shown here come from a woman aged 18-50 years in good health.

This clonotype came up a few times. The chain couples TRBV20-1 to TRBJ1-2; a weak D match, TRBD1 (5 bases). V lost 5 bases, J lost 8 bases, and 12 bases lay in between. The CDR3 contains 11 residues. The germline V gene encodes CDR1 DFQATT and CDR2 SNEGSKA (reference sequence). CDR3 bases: TGCAGTGCTCGGACACCCTTGGGCTACACCTTC. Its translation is CSARTPLGYTF.

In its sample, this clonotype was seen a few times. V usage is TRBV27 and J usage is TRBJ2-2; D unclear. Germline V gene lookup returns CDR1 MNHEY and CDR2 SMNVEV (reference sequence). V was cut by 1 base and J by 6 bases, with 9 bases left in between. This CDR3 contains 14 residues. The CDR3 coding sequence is TGTGCCAGCAGTTTATTGCAGGTCCCCGGGGAGCTGTTTTTT. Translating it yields CASSLLQVPGELFF.

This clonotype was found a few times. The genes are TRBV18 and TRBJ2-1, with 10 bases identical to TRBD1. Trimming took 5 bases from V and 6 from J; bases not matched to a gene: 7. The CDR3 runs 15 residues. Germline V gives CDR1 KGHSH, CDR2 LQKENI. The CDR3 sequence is CASSNPGTGVNEQFF. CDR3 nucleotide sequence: TGTGCCAGCTCAAACCCCGGGACAGGGGTCAATGAGCAGTTCTTC.

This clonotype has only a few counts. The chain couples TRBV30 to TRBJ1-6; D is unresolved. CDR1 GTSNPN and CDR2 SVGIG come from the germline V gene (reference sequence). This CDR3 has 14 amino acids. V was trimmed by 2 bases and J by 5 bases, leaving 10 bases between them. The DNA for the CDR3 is TGTGCCTGGAGTAAGGGAGTGGATAATTCACCCCTCCACTTT. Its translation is CAWSKGVDNSPLHF.

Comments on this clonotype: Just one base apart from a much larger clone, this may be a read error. CDR3 in DNA: TGTGCCATCGGTAGGGGCAACGATCAGTACTTC. Translation gives CAIGRGNDQYF. This chain connects TRBV10-3 to TRBJ2-7; D possibly corresponds to TRBD1 (5 bases). The CDR3 loop spans 11 amino acids. In germline, CDR1 is ENHRY, CDR2 SYGVKD.

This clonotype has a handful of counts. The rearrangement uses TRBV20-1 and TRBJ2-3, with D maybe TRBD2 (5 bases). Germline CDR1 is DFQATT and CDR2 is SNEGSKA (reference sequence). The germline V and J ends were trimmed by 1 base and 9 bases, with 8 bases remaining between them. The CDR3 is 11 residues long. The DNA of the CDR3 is TGCAGTGCTAGAGGGGAGTTCACGCAGTATTTT. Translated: CSARGEFTQYF.

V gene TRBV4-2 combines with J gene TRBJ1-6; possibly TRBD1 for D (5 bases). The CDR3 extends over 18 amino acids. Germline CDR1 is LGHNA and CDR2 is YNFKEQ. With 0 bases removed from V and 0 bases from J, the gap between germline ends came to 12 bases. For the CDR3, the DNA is TGTGCCAGCAGCCAAGAACCGGGACGAAGCTCCTATAATTCACCCCTCCACTTT. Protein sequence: CASSQEPGRSSYNSPLHF.

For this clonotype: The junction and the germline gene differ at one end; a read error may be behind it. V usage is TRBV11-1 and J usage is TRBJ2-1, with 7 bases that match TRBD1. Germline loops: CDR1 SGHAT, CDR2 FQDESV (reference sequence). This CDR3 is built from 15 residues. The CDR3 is CASSSTGVGYNEQLF. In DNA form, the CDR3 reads TGTGCCAGCAGCTCTACAGGGGTAGGGTACAATGAGCAGTTATTC.

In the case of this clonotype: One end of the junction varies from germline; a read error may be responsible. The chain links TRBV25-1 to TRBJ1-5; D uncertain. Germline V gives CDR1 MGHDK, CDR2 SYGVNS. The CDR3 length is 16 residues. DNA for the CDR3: TGTGCCGGCAGTGAATCAGAAGGGCGAGGCAATCAGCCCCAGCATTTT. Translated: CAGSESEGRGNQPQHF.

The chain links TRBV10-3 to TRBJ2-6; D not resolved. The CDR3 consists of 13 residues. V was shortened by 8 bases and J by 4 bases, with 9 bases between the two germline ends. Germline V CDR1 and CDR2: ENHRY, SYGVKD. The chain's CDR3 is CAILERGANVLTF. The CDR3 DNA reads TGTGCCATCTTGGAGAGAGGGGCCAACGTCCTGACTTTC.

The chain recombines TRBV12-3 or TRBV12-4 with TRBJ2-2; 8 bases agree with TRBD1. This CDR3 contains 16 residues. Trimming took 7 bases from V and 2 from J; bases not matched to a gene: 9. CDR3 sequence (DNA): TGTGCCAGCATTGACAGGGGAGGTCAAAACACCGGGGAGCTGTTTTTT. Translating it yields CASIDRGGQNTGELFF.

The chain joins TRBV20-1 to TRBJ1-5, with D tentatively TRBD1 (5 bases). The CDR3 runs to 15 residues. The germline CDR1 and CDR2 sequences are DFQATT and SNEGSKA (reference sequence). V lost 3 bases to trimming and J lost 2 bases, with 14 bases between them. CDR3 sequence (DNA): TGCAGTGCTAGGTTCGGGGCTGTTGGCAATCAGCCCCAGCATTTT. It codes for CSARFGAVGNQPQHF.

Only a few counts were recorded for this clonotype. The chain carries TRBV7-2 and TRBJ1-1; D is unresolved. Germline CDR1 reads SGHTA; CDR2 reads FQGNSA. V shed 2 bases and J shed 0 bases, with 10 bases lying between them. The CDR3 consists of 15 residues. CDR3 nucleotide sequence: TGTGCCAGCAGCTTAATGAGACACCTGAACACTGAAGCTTTCTTT. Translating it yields CASSLMRHLNTEAFF.

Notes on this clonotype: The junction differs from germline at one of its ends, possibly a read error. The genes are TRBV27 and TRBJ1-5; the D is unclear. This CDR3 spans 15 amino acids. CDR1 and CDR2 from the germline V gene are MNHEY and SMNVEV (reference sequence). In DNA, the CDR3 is TGTGCCAGCAGTTTTCAGCTCGATCTTAATCGGCCCCAGCATTTT. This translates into CASSFQLDLNRPQHF.

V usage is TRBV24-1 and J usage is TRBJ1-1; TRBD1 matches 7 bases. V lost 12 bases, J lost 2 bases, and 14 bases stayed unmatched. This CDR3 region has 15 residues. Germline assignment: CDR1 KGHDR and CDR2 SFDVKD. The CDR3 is CAAPTGNKINTEAFF. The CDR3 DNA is TGTGCCGCCCCGACAGGGAATAAAATCAACACTGAAGCTTTCTTT.

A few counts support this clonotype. The CDR3 is CASSSGPAYSNQPQHF. The CDR3 DNA follows: TGTGCCAGTAGTTCTGGTCCGGCTTATAGCAATCAGCCCCAGCATTTT. The rearrangement uses TRBV19 and TRBJ1-5; the D is unclear. The V gene lost 5 bases and the J gene lost 0 bases, with 14 bases spanning the gap. CDR3 length: 16 amino acids. CDR1 and CDR2 from the germline V gene are LNHDA and SQIVND (reference sequence).

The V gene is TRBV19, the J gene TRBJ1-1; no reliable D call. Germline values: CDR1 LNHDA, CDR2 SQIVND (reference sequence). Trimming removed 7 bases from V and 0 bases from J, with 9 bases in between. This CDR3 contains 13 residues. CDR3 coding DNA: TGTGCCAGTAACAAGCACATGAACACTGAAGCTTTCTTT. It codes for CASNKHMNTEAFF.

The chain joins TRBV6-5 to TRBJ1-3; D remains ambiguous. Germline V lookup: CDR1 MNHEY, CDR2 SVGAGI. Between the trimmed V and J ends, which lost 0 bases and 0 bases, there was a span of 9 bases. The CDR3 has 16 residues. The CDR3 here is CASSYSDGISGNTIYF. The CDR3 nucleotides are TGTGCCAGCAGTTACTCGGACGGTATCTCTGGAAACACCATATATTTT.

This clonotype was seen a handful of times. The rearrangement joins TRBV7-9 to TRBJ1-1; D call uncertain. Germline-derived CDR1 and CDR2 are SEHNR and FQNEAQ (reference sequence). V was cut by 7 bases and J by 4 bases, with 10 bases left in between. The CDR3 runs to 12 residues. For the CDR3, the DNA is TGTGCCAGCACCTGGGGTTTCACTGAAGCTTTCTTT. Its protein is CASTWGFTEAFF.

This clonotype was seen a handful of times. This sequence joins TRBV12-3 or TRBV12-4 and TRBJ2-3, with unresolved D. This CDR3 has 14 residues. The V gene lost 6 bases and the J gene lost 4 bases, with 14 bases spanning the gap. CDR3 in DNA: TGTGCCAGCAGCCGTGTATCTCAGTCAGATACGCAGTATTTT. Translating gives CASSRVSQSDTQYF.

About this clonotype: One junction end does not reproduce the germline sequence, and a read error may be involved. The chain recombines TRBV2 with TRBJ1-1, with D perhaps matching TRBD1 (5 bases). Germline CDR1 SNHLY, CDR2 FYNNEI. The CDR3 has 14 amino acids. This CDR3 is CASSGFTGYTEAVF. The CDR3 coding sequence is TGTGCCAGCAGTGGGTTCACAGGTTACACTGAAGCTGTCTTT.

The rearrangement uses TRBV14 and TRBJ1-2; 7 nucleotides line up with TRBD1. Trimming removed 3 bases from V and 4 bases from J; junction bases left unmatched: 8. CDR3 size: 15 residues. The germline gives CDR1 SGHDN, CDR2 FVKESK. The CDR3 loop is CASSQLSRGAYGYTF. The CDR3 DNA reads TGTGCCAGCAGCCAGCTTAGCAGGGGGGCCTATGGCTACACCTTC.

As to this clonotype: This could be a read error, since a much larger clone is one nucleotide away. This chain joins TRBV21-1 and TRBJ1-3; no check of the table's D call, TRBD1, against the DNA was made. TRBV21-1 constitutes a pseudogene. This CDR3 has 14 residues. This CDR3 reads CARSKSSGRNTIYF. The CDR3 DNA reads TGTGCCCGCAGCAAATCCTCAGGGCGAAACACCATATATTTT.

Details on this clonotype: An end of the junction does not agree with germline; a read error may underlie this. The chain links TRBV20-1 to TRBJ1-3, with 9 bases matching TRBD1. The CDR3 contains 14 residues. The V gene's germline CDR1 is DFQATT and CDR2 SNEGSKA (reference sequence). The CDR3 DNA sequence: TGCCGTGCGGAACAGGGGGCACGTGGAAACACCATATATTTT. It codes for CRAEQGARGNTIYF.

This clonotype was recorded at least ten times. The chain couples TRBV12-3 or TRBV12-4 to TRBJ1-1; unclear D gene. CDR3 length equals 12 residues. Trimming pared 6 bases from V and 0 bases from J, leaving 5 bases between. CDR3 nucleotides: TGTGCCAGCAGAGAAATGAACACTGAAGCTTTCTTT. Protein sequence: CASREMNTEAFF.

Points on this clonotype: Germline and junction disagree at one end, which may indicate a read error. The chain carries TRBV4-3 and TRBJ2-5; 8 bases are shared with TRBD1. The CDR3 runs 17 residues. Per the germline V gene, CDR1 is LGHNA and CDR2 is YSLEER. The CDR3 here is CASSQESTGDIQETQYF. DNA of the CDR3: TGCGCCAGCAGTCAAGAGTCGACAGGGGATATCCAAGAGACCCAGTACTTC.

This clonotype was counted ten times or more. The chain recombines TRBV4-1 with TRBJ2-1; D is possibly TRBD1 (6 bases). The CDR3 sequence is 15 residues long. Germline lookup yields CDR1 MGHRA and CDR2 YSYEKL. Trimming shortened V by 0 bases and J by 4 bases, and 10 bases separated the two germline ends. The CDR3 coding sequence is TGCGCCAGCAGCCAAGAGATCACAGGGTACAATGAGCAGTTCTTC. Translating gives CASSQEITGYNEQFF.

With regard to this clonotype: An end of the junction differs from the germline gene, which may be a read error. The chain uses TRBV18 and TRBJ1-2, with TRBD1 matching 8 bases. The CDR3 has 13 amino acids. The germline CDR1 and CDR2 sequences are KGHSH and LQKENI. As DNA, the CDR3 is TGTGACAGCTCCCAGGGGGCCGACCATGGCTACACCTTC. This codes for CDSSQGADHGYTF.

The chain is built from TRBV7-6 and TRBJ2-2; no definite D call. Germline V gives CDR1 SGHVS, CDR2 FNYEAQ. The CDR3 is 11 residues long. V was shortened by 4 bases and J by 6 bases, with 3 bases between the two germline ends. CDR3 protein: CASSSPGELFF. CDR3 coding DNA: TGTGCCAGCAGCTCCCCCGGGGAGCTGTTTTTT. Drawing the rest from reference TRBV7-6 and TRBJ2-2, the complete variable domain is GAGVSQSPRYKVTKRGQDVALRCDPISGHVSLYWYRQALGQGPEFLTYFNYEAQQDKSGLPNDRFSAERPEGSISTLTIQRTEQRDSAMYRCASSSPGELFFGEGSRLTVL.

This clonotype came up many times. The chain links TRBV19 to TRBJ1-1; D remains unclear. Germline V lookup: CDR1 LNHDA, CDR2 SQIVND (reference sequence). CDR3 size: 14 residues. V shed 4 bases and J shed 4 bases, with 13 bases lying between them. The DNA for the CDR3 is TGTGCCAGTAGTACGGGAAGTGAATCCACTGAAGCTTTCTTT. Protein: CASSTGSESTEAFF.

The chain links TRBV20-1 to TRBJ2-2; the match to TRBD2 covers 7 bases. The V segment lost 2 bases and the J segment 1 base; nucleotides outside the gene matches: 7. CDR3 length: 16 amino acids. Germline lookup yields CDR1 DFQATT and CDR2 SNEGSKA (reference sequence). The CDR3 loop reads CSARKIQRGNTGELFF. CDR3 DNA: TGCAGTGCTAGAAAGATCCAGCGGGGGAACACCGGGGAGCTGTTTTTT.